The rows below give T cell receptor beta chains drawn from one sample of a study of somatic mutations in cytotoxic T cells in rheumatoid arthritis. Sequencing used immunoSEQ multiplex PCR; TCRdb keeps in-frame clones, though not all of them. The data show more than 2,500 clones, approximately 70% seen once. Sequencing input: CD8+ T cells sorted from synovial fluid. The origin of the receptors is a woman younger than 30 with rheumatoid arthritis. Both conserved end residues are trimmed from each CDR3. Each record gives: V gene, clone size, CDR3 protein. Only some rows state a clone size, as once, few, many or a class for expanded clones.

TRBV4-3 | - | ASSQLLDTGELF
TRBV10-3 | - | AAGEAGSVAEQY
TRBV28 | - | ASSPFTGGFQPQH
TRBV7-2 | - | ASSPSAGRTDTQY
TRBV18 | - | ASSPVQDLGEQF
TRBV7-9 | few | ASSGAFALAGGPEF
TRBV2 | - | ASPPGRTDTQY
TRBV6-1 | - | AAQGVDEKLF
TRBV18 | once | ASSPIRAGNTIY
TRBV7-9 | medium-sized | ATRQGPYGYT
TRBV30 | medium-sized | AWSVTGHTDTQY
TRBV28 | - | ASRDTGGMGSYT
TRBV27 | - | ASSQIPQGYEQY
TRBV7-9 | few | ASSLDRYEQF
TRBV27 | few | ASSSRSGEETQH
TRBV7-6 | - | ASSPGTGGLYEQY
TRBV27 | - | ASSSGLPYEQY
TRBV28 | - | ASSPGQGNGYT
TRBV6-4 | - | ASSASGGSYNEQF
TRBV9 | - | ASSVVSGRAGETQY
TRBV9 | once | ASSVQGGNSPLH
TRBV28 | few | ASSPGGQGYGYT
TRBV4-3 | - | ASSQDAGASNQPQH
TRBV4-3 | few | ASSQGGGVYEQY
TRBV6-5 | - | ASSGLAGVSDTQY
TRBV27 | - | ASSDLLAGAEQY
TRBV28 | - | ASSLIGDYKPNEQF
TRBV4-1 | few | ASSLAGTGVFYEQY
TRBV30 | - | AWSVDGGYEQY
TRBV13 | - | ASSRTREETQY
TRBV6-1 | few | ASSDFGIGGNTEAF
TRBV6-1 | few | ASSVGGEAF
TRBV10-3 | large | AISGTSSEQY
TRBV9 | few | ASSPSGSSYNEQF
TRBV6-5 | - | ASSYLAGGSETQY
TRBV27 | - | ASSLSAGVYNEQF
TRBV7-2 | few | ASSLVAGGSTDTQY
TRBV4-1 | - | ASSQDWLAGGGYEQY
TRBV15 | - | ATSREGGGATTQY
TRBV12-2 | - | ASRPGGEETQY
TRBV4-1 | - | ASSLAGTGIFYEQY
TRBV7-2 | - | ASSTTGIHEQY
TRBV7-9 | - | ASSLVDRVPDTQY
TRBV7-3 | - | ASRWSRAGTQY
TRBV7-9 | - | ASSLGQGNQPQH